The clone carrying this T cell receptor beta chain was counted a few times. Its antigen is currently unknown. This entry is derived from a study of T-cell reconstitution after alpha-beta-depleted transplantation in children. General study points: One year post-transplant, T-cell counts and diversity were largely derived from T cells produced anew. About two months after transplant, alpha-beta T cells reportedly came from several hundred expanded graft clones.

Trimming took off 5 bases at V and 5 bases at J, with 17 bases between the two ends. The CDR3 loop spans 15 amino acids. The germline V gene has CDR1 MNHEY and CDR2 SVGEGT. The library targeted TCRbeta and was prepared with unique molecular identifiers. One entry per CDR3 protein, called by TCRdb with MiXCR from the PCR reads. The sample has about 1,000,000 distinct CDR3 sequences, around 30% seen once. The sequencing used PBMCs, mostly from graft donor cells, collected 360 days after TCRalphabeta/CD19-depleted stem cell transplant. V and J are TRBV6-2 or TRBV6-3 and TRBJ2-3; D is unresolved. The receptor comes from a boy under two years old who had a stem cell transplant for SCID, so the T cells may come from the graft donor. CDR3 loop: CASSRSPGVIDTQYF. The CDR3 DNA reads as TGTGCCAGCAGTAGGTCCCCTGGGGTGATAGATACGCAGTATTTT.